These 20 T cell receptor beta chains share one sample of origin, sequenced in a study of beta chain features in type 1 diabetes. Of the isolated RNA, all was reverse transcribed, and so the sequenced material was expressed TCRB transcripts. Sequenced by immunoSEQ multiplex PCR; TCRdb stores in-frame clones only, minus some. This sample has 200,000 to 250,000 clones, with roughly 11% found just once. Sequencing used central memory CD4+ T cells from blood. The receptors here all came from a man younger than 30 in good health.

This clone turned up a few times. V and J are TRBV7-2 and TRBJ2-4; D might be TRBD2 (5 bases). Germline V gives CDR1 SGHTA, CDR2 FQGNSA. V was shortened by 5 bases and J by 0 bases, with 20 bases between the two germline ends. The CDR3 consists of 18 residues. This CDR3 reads CASSQEYLSEGAKNIQYF. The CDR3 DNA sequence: TGTGCCAGCAGCCAAGAATATTTGTCAGAGGGAGCCAAAAACATTCAGTACTTC.

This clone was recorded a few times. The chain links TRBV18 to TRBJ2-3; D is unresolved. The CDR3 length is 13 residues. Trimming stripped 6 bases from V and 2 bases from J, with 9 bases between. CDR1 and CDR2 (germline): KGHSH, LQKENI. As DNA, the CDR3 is TGTGCCAGCTCTCTACACACCACAGATACGCAGTATTTT. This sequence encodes CASSLHTTDTQYF.

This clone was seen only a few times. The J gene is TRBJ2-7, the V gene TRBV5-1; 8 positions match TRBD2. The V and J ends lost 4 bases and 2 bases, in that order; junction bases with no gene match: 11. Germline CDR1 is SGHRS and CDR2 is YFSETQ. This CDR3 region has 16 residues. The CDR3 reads CASSPPKTSGPYEQYF. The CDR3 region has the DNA TGCGCCAGCAGCCCACCCAAAACTAGCGGCCCCTACGAGCAGTACTTC.

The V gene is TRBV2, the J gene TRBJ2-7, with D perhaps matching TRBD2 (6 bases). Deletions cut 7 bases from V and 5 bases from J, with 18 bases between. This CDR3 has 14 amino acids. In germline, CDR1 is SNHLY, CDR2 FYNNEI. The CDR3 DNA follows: TGTGCCAGCAATAAACTGGGAGGATTCGACGAGCAGTACTTC. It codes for CASNKLGGFDEQYF.

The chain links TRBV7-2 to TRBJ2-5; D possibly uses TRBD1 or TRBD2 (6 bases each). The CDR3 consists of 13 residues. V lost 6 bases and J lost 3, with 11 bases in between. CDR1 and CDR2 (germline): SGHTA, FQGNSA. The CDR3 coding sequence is TGTGCCAGCAGAGGGGGGCCAGAAGAGACCCAGTACTTC. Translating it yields CASRGGPEETQYF.

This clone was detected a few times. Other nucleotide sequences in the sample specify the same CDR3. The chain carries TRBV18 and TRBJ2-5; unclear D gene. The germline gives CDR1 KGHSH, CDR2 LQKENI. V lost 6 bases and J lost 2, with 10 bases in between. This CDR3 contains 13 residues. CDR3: CASSPGRQETQYF. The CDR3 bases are TGTGCCAGCTCTCCGGGCCGACAAGAGACCCAGTACTTC.

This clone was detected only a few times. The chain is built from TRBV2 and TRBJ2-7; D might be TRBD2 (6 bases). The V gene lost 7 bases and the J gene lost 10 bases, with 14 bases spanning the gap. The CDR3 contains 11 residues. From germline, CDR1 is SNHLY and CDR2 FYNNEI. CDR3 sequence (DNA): TGTGCCAGCACCCTGGGGACTGCTCAGTACTTC. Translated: CASTLGTAQYF.

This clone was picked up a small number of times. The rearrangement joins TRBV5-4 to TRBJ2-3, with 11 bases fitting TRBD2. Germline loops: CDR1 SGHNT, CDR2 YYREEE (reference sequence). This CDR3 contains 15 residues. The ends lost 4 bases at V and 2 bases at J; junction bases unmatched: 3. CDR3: CASSPTSGNTDTQYF. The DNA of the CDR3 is TGTGCCAGCAGCCCGACTAGCGGGAACACAGATACGCAGTATTTT.

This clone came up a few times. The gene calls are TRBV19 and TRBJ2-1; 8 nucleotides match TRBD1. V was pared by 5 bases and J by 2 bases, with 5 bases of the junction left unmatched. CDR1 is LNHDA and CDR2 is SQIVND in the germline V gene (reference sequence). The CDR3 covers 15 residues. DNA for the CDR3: TGTGCCAGTAGTTCCCAGGGGGCTACCTACAATGAGCAGTTCTTC. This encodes CASSSQGATYNEQFF.

CDR3 DNA: TGTGCCTGGTCGGGCACATTTACCCAGCCCCAGCATTTT. It translates to CAWSGTFTQPQHF. This chain uses TRBV30 with TRBJ1-5; no firm D call. The ends were cut back, 5 bases at V and 7 bases at J, with 15 bases in the middle. In germline, CDR1 is GTSNPN, CDR2 SVGIG (reference sequence). The CDR3 spans 13 residues.

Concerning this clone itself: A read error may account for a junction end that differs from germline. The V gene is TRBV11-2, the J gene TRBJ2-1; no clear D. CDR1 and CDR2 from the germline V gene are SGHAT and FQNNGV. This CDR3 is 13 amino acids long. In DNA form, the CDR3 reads TGTGCCAGCAGCCTAGATAATGCCAGCGAGCAGTTCTTC. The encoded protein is CASSLDNASEQFF.

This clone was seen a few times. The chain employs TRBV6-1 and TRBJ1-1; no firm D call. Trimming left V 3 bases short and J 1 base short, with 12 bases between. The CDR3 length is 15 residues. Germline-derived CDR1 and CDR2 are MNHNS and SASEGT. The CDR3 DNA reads TGTGCCAGCAGTGACTGGGCAACCCAGAACACTGAAGCTTTCTTT. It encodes CASSDWATQNTEAFF.

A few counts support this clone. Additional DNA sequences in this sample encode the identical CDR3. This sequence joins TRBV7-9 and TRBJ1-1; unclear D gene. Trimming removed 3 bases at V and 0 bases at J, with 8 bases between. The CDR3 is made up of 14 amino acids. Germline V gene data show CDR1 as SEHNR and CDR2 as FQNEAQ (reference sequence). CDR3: CASSLASMNTEAFF. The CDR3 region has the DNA TGTGCCAGCAGCTTGGCCAGTATGAACACTGAAGCTTTCTTT.

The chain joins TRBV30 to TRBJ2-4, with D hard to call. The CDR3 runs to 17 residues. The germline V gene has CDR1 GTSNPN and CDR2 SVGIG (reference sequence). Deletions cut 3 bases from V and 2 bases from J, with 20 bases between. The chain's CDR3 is CAWRTTRGEGSKNIQYF. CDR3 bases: TGTGCCTGGAGAACTACCCGCGGCGAAGGGTCCAAAAACATTCAGTACTTC.

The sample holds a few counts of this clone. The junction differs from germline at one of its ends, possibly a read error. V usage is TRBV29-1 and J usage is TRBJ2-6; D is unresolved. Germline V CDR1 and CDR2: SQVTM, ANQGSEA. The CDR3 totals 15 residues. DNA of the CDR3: TGCTGCGTTGAAGAAGCTCCCTCTGGGGCCAACGTCCTGACTTTC. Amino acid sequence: CCVEEAPSGANVLTF.

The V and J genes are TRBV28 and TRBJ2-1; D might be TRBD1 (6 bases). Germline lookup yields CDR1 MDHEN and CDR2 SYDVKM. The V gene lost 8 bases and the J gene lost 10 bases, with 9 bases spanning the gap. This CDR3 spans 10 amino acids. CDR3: CASSGEEQFF. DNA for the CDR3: TGTGCCAGCTCAGGGGAAGAGCAGTTCTTC.

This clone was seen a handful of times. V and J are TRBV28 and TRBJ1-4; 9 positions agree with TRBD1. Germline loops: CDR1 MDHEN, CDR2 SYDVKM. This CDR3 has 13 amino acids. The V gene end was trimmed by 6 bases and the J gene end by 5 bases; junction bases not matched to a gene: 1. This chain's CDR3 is CASRTGGNEKLFF. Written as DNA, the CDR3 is TGTGCCAGCAGGACAGGGGGGAATGAAAAACTGTTTTTT.

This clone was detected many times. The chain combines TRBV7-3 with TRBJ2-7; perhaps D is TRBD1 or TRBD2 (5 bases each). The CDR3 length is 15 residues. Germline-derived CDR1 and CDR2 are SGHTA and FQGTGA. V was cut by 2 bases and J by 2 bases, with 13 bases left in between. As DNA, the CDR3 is TGTGCCAGCAGCTTATTCCCGGGGCGAACCTACGAGCAGTACTTC. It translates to CASSLFPGRTYEQYF.

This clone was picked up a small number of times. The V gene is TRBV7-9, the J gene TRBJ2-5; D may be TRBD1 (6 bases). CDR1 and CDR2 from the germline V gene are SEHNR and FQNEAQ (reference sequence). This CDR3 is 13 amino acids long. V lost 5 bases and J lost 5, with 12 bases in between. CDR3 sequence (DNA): TGTGCCAGCAGCATACAGGGTTCCGAGACCCAGTACTTC. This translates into CASSIQGSETQYF.

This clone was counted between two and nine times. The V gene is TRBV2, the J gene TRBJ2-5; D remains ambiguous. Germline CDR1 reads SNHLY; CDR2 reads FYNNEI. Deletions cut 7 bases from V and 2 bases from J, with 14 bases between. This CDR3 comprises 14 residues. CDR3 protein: CASNLGGDQETQYF. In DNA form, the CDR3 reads TGTGCCAGCAATCTTGGTGGGGATCAAGAGACCCAGTACTTC.